Sequencing of this T cell receptor (beta chain) was carried out in a study of blood T cell repertoires in COVID-19. For the study at large: Specimens from acute and convalescent COVID-19 originated in the United States, Italy and Spain. T cells, B-cell-depleted T cells, or PBMCs supplied cDNA or gDNA.

This clone has just one count. Original handling: Scientists estimated how many nucleated cells there were by amplifying reference gene primers. The repertoire was sequenced with immunoSEQ multiplex PCR; TCRdb's copy has only in-frame clones and lacks some. D and trimming were read from the DNA, whereas the V and J calls and clone size are those reported in that table. The sample lists fewer than 200,000 clones, 70% to 85% seen once, with approximately 22% in the top ten. V lost 0 bases to trimming and J lost 3 bases; unmatched junction nucleotides: 2. The V gene's germline CDR1 is ENHRY and CDR2 SYGVKD. CDR3 length: 15 residues.

V is TRBV10-3 and J is TRBJ2-1; TRBD1 matches at 7 bases. This sequence originates from an elderly woman with acute or convalescent COVID-19. Input material: peripheral blood. This CDR3 is CAISESRQGYNEQFF. The CDR3 DNA is TGTGCCATCAGTGAGTCACGACAGGGCTACAATGAGCAGTTCTTC.